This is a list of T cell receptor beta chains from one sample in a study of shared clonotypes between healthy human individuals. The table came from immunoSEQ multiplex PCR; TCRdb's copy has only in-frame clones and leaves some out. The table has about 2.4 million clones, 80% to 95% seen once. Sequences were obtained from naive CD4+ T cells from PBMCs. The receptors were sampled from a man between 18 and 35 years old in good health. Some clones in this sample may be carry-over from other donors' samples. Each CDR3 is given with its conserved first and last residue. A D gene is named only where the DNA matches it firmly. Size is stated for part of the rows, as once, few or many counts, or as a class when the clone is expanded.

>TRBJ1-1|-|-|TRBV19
CASIGWGQNTEAFF
TGTGCCAGTATAGGCTGGGGGCAGAACACTGAAGCTTTCTTT
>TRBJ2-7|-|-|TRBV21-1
CARQLRIEQYF
TGTGCCCGCCAACTACGCATCGAGCAGTACTTC
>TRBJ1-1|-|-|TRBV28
CASSLTGSMNTEAFF
TGTGCCAGCAGCTTAACAGGGTCCATGAACACTGAAGCTTTCTTT
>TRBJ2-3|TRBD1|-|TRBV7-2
CATSRDRVADTQYF
TGTGCCACCAGCCGGGACAGGGTCGCAGATACGCAGTATTTT
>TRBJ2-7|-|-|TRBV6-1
CASSRWDEQYF
TGTGCCAGCAGTAGGTGGGACGAGCAGTACTTC
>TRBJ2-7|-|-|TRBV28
CASSAGTYFYEQYF
TGTGCCAGCAGTGCCGGGACCTATTTCTACGAGCAGTACTTC
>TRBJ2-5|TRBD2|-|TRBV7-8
CASSSLRGTSGMETQYF
TGTGCCAGCAGCTCTCTGCGGGGGACTAGCGGGATGGAGACCCAGTACTTC
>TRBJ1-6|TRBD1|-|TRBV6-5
CASSYGTGVGSSPLHF
TGTGCCAGCAGTTACGGAACAGGGGTTGGGAGTTCACCCCTCCACTTT
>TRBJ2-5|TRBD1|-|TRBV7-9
CASSLARTGGRWETQYF
TGTGCCAGCAGCTTAGCGAGGACAGGGGGCCGGTGGGAGACCCAGTACTTC
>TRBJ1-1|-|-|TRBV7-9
CASSAITPTRAEAFF
TGTGCCAGCAGCGCGATAACGCCTACGAGGGCTGAAGCTTTCTTT
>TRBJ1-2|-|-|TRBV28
CASSLFAAGVGGYTF
TGTGCCAGCAGTTTATTCGCCGCAGGGGTAGGTGGCTACACCTTC
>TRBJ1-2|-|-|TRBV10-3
CAISQLVGGGYTF
TGTGCCATCAGTCAATTGGTCGGAGGTGGCTACACCTTC
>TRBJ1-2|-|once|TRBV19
CASSMEGGYTF
TGTGCCAGTAGTATGGAGGGTGGCTACACCTTC
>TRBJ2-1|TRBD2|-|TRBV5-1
CASSVSLAVYNEQFF
TGCGCCAGCAGTGTTTCGCTAGCGGTTTACAATGAGCAGTTCTTC
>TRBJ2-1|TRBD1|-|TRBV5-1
CASSLDPGTAYNEQFF
TGCGCCAGCAGCTTGGACCCCGGGACAGCCTACAATGAGCAGTTCTTC
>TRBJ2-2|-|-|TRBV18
CASSPGRDPAGELFF
TGTGCCAGCTCACCAGGGCGGGATCCGGCCGGGGAGCTGTTTTTT
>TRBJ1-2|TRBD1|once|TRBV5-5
CASSRTGGNYGYTF
TGTGCCAGCAGCCGGACAGGGGGTAACTATGGCTACACCTTC
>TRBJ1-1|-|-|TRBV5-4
CASSGRPENTEAFF
TGTGCCAGCAGCGGTCGTCCCGAGAACACTGAAGCTTTCTTT
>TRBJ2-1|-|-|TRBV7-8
CASSFRVGRSYNEQFF
TGTGCCAGCAGCTTCAGGGTCGGGAGATCCTACAATGAGCAGTTCTTC
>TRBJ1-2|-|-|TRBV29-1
CSVERNRVNYGYTF
TGCAGCGTCGAAAGAAACAGGGTTAACTATGGCTACACCTTC
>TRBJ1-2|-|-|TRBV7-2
CASSLAGGRSNYGYTF
TGTGCCAGCAGCTTAGCGGGGGGACGGTCGAACTATGGCTACACCTTC
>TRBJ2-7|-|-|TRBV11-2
CASRTPRGRGEQYF
TGTGCCAGCAGGACACCGCGGGGTAGGGGCGAGCAGTACTTC
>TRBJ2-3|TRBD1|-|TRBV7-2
CASSLGGGGDTQYF
TGTGCCAGCAGCTTAGGAGGGGGCGGGGATACGCAGTATTTT
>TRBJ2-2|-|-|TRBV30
CAWRTLGLNTGELFF
TGTGCCTGGAGGACGTTGGGTCTCAACACCGGGGAGCTGTTTTTT
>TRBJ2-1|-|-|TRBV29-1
CSVAGRDEQFF
TGCAGCGTTGCTGGTAGGGATGAGCAGTTCTTC
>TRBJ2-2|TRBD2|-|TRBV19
CASSIGGLAGTGELFF
TGTGCCAGTAGTATTGGGGGACTAGCGGGCACCGGGGAGCTGTTTTTT
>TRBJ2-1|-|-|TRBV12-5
CASGLDRPYASATYNEQFF
TGTGCTAGTGGTTTGGACCGTCCCTATGCTAGCGCGACCTACAATGAGCAGTTCTTC
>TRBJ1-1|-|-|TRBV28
CASSLGPATKNTEAFF
TGTGCCAGCAGTTTAGGGCCAGCAACGAAGAACACTGAAGCTTTCTTT
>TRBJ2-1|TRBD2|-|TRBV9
CASSVATSGRTGEQFF
TGTGCCAGCAGCGTAGCCACTAGCGGGAGAACTGGTGAGCAGTTCTTC
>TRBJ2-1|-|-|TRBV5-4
CASSYGAGWTDNEQFF
TGTGCCAGCAGCTACGGAGCAGGGTGGACGGACAATGAGCAGTTCTTC
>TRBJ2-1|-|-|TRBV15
CATSRDRGAYNEQFF
TGTGCCACCAGCAGAGACAGGGGGGCTTACAATGAGCAGTTCTTC
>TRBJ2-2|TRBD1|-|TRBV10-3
CAIRDSRGTGELFF
TGTGCCATCAGAGACTCCAGGGGGACCGGGGAGCTGTTTTTT
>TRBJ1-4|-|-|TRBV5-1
CASSPWGGGEKLFF
TGCGCCAGCAGCCCATGGGGAGGGGGTGAAAAACTGTTTTTT
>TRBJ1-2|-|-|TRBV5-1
CASSFGGGGDIGYTF
TGCGCCAGCAGCTTTGGAGGCGGGGGCGACATTGGCTACACCTTC
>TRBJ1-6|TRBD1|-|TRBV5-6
CASSADRESPLHF
TGTGCCAGCAGCGCAGACAGGGAATCACCCCTCCACTTT
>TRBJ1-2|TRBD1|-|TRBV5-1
CASSTPQGARYDGYTF
TGCGCCAGCAGCACTCCACAGGGGGCTCGATACGATGGCTACACCTTC
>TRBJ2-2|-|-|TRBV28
CASDRGGAGTGELFF
TGTGCCAGCGACCGTGGGGGCGCGGGCACCGGGGAGCTGTTTTTT
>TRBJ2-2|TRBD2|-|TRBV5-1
CASSQTSGSAVGELFF
TGCGCCAGCAGCCAAACTAGCGGGTCGGCAGTCGGGGAGCTGTTTTTT
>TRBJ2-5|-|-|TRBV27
CASSTYREGGETQYF
TGTGCCAGCAGTACCTACAGGGAAGGGGGAGAGACCCAGTACTTC
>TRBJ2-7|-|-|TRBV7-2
CASSRFEDSRKYEQYF
TGTGCCAGCAGCCGATTCGAGGACAGTAGAAAATACGAGCAGTACTTC
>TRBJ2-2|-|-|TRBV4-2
CASSSTGEGTGELFF
TGTGCCAGCAGCTCGACAGGGGAGGGCACCGGGGAGCTGTTTTTT
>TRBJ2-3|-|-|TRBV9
CASSPRTDTQYF
TGTGCCAGCAGCCCTCGCACAGATACGCAGTATTTT
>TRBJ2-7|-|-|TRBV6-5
CASSYRGRSYEQYF
TGTGCCAGCAGTTACAGGGGAAGATCCTACGAGCAGTACTTC
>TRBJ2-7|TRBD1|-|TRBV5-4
CASTPGSGGPYEQYF
TGTGCCAGCACCCCCGGGTCAGGGGGTCCCTACGAGCAGTACTTC